The 19 T cell receptor beta chains below come from one sample, sequenced in a study of T cells after yellow fever vaccination. TCRdb recomputed calls from the 5' RACE reads with MiXCR, one row per CDR3 protein. The table records roughly 60,000 distinct CDR3 sequences, roughly 6.9% of them present only once. Material: CD8+ T cells sorted from PBMCs, obtained on the day of the first yellow fever vaccination. Every receptor here comes from a man aged 18-30 years who received the YFV17D yellow fever vaccine.

The chain joins TRBV5-5 to TRBJ2-7; D is possibly TRBD1 (5 bases). Germline CDR1 reads SGHKS; CDR2 reads YYEKEE (reference sequence). This CDR3 region has 15 residues. The V end was cut by 1 base, the J end by 1 base, with 12 bases between. In nucleotides, the CDR3 is TGTGCCAGCAGCTTGAAGACAGTATATTCCTACGAGCAGTACTTC. Its protein product is CASSLKTVYSYEQYF.

This clonotype was observed many times. CDR3 loop: CASSQGQGRAGELFF. The DNA of the CDR3 is TGCGCCAGCAGCCAAGGACAGGGAAGGGCCGGGGAGCTGTTTTTT. The V and J genes are TRBV4-1 and TRBJ2-2, with 7 positions matching TRBD1. The J segment lost 6 bases and the V segment lost 1 base, leaving 5 bases of the junction unmatched. The CDR3 extends over 15 amino acids. Per germline, CDR1 MGHRA and CDR2 YSYEKL.

This chain joins TRBV3-1 and TRBJ2-3; the D is unclear. V lost 11 bases to trimming and J lost 0 bases, with 21 bases between them. The V gene's germline CDR1 is LGHDT and CDR2 YNNKEL (reference sequence). The CDR3 is 16 residues long. In DNA form, the CDR3 reads TGTGCCTGCTGCCAAGAGGTAGTTCCTAGCACAGATACGCAGTATTTT. Its translation is CACCQEVVPSTDTQYF.

This clonotype was observed a few times. This sequence joins TRBV29-1 and TRBJ1-1; 7 bases agree with TRBD1. There are 12 residues in the CDR3. J was trimmed by 7 bases and V by 7 bases; bases with no gene match: 9. In germline, CDR1 is SQVTM, CDR2 ANQGSEA. For the CDR3, the DNA is TGCAGCGCGACAGGGTTACCGGGTGAAGCTTTCTTT. Translating gives CSATGLPGEAFF. Based on the CDR3 plus reference TRBV29-1 and TRBJ1-1, the full variable domain is SAVISQKPSRDICQRGTSLTIQCQVDSQVTMMFWYRQQPGQSLTLIATANQGSEATYESGFVIDKFPISRPNLTFSTLTVSNMSPEDSSIYLCSATGLPGEAFFGQGTRLTVV.

V is TRBV7-9 and J is TRBJ1-6; D gene unclear. Germline assignment: CDR1 SEHNR and CDR2 FQNEAQ (reference sequence). V was trimmed by 4 bases and J by 2 bases, leaving 12 bases between them. This CDR3 comprises 16 residues. This CDR3 is CASSYAWGAYNSPLHF. The CDR3 nucleotides are TGTGCCAGCAGCTACGCTTGGGGTGCCTATAATTCACCCCTCCACTTT.

The V and J genes are TRBV12-3 or TRBV12-4 and TRBJ1-1; D might be TRBD1 (5 bases). The CDR3 sequence is 14 residues long. V was shortened by 3 bases and J by 1 base, with 9 bases between the two germline ends. The CDR3 protein is CASSFWGGNTEAFF. The DNA of the CDR3 is TGTGCCAGCAGTTTCTGGGGGGGGAACACTGAAGCTTTCTTT.

This clonotype appeared many times. The V call is TRBV4-1, the J call TRBJ2-7, with a weak D call TRBD2 (5 bases). V dropped 3 bases and J dropped 3 bases, with 15 bases sitting between them. Germline-derived CDR1 and CDR2 are MGHRA and YSYEKL. The CDR3 runs to 15 residues. This CDR3 is CASSHYEGYHYEQYF. The CDR3, as DNA: TGCGCCAGCAGCCACTACGAGGGCTACCACTACGAGCAGTACTTC.

This clonotype was observed at least ten times. The rearrangement uses TRBV5-1 and TRBJ2-1; 8 bases line up with TRBD2. V shed 2 bases, J shed 4 bases, and the junction held 2 bases outside the gene matches. The germline CDR1 and CDR2 sequences are SGHRS and YFSETQ. The CDR3 covers 14 residues. The CDR3 region has the DNA TGCGCCAGCAGCTTTAGCGGGGCATACAATGAGCAGTTCTTC. Translating it yields CASSFSGAYNEQFF.

Note on this clonotype: A much more abundant neighbour one base away suggests this may be a read error. The chain employs TRBV20-1 and TRBJ1-2; D gene unclear. Germline V gene lookup returns CDR1 DFQATT and CDR2 SNEGSKA (reference sequence). The CDR3 has 14 amino acids. V lost 0 bases and J 4 bases, leaving 12 bases between the germline ends. This CDR3 reads CSARDSSRGYGYTF. The CDR3 nucleotides read TGCAGTGCTAGAGATTCGAGTCGAGGCTATGGCTACACCTTC.

This clonotype has ten or more counts. The V and J genes are TRBV7-9 and TRBJ1-2, with unresolved D. Trimming left V 4 bases short and J 7 bases short, with 19 bases between. Germline V gene lookup returns CDR1 SEHNR and CDR2 FQNEAQ (reference sequence). The CDR3 is 15 amino acids. The chain's CDR3 is CASSSQRDGVPGYTF. CDR3 nucleotides: TGTGCCAGCAGCTCACAACGTGACGGAGTCCCTGGCTACACCTTC.

This clonotype came up a few times. The chain combines TRBV6-5 with TRBJ2-5; weak D call: TRBD2 (5 bases). The CDR3 is 11 residues long. The V gene lost 2 bases and the J gene lost 10 bases, with 8 bases spanning the gap. CDR1 is MNHEY and CDR2 is SVGAGI in the germline V gene. Here the CDR3 reads CASSYGGYQYF. The CDR3 DNA reads TGTGCCAGCAGTTACGGCGGGTACCAGTACTTC.

The table lists this clonotype with many counts. V gene TRBV5-6 combines with J gene TRBJ2-1; D unclear. This CDR3 is built from 11 residues. The germline V gene has CDR1 SGHDT and CDR2 YYEEEE. V gave up 5 bases and J gave up 8 bases, with 8 bases separating them. The CDR3 reads CASSSGDEQFF. The CDR3 DNA reads TGTGCCAGCAGTAGTGGGGATGAGCAGTTCTTC.

The chain is built from TRBV19 and TRBJ2-4; 9 bases align to TRBD1. J was trimmed by 8 bases and V by 3 bases; bases with no gene match: 11. Germline V gives CDR1 LNHDA, CDR2 SQIVND (reference sequence). This CDR3 comprises 16 residues. As DNA, the CDR3 is TGTGCCAGTAGTATTAGCGCGTGGGACAGGGACGACATTCAGTACTTC. Protein sequence: CASSISAWDRDDIQYF.

This clonotype has a count of ten or more. The V gene is TRBV20-1, the J gene TRBJ1-1, with a weak D call TRBD1 (5 bases). V was shortened by 3 bases and J by 5 bases, with 7 bases between the two germline ends. The germline V gene encodes CDR1 DFQATT and CDR2 SNEGSKA (reference sequence). CDR3 size: 11 residues. DNA of the CDR3: TGCAGTGCTAGTGGGGGGACTGAAGCTTTCTTT. Translating it yields CSASGGTEAFF.

This clonotype was counted many times. V is TRBV10-3 and J is TRBJ2-7, with D perhaps matching TRBD2 (5 bases). The CDR3 totals 12 residues. Trimming left V 10 bases short and J 5 bases short, with 15 bases between. Germline CDR1 and CDR2: ENHRY and SYGVKD. In DNA form, the CDR3 reads TGTGCCACCGGGGAAGGGATCAACGAGCAGTACTTC. Its translation: CATGEGINEQYF.

V and J are TRBV6-5 and TRBJ2-3, with D tentatively TRBD1 (5 bases). V gave up 0 bases and J gave up 0 bases, with 16 bases separating them. Germline values: CDR1 MNHEY, CDR2 SVGAGI. This CDR3 is 18 amino acids long. CDR3 sequence reads: CASSYSPGRAISTDTQYF. The CDR3 nucleotides read TGTGCCAGCAGTTACTCGCCTGGCAGGGCAATCAGCACAGATACGCAGTATTTT.

This clonotype was seen many times. The chain joins TRBV5-1 to TRBJ1-6; 7 nucleotides match TRBD1. Trimming removed 9 bases from V and 9 bases from J; junction bases left unmatched: 12. This CDR3 is built from 14 residues. Germline loops: CDR1 SGHRS, CDR2 YFSETQ. As DNA, the CDR3 is TGCGCCACCAAACGGACAGGTCTCGGTTCACCCCTCCACTTT. Translated, it gives CATKRTGLGSPLHF.

This clonotype was counted at least ten times. The chain employs TRBV5-5 and TRBJ2-5; 8 nucleotides match TRBD2. There are 13 residues in the CDR3. J gave up 5 bases and V 4 bases, and 4 bases lay outside the gene matches. The V gene's germline CDR1 is SGHKS and CDR2 YYEKEE (reference sequence). CDR3 loop: CASSGLAGETQYF. The CDR3 coding sequence is TGTGCCAGCAGCGGACTAGCCGGGGAGACCCAGTACTTC.

There are many counts of this clonotype. The chain combines TRBV12-3 or TRBV12-4 with TRBJ1-5, with 9 bases that match TRBD1. V was clipped by 6 bases and J by 7 bases; unmatched bases: 16. The CDR3 length is 17 residues. In DNA form, the CDR3 reads TGTGCCAGCAGCCCCCCACCCCGGACAGGGGCGATGCAGCCCCAGCATTTT. It codes for CASSPPPRTGAMQPQHF.